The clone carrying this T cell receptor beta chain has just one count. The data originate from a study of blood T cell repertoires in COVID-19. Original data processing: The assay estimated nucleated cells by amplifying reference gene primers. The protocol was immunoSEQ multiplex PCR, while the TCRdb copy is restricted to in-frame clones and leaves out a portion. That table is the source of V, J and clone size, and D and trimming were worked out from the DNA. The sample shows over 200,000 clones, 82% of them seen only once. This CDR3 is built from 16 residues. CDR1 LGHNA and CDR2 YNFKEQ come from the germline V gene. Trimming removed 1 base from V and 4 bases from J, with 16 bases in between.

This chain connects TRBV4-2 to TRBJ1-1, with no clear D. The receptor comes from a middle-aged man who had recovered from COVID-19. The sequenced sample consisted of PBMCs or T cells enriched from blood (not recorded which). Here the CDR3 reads CASSQGIAGDGTEAFF. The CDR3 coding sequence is TGTGCCAGCAGCCAAGGTATAGCCGGGGATGGCACTGAAGCTTTCTTT.